These 21 T cell receptor beta chains share one sample of origin, sequenced in a study of post-analysis software for immune sequencing data (dated by TCRdb to the mid-2010s). Overall study outcomes, separate from this receptor: Four or five TRBV segments, including TRBV5-6, TRBV5-1 and TRBV20-1, were significantly more frequent in patients than controls.

The library was obtained by PCR. Sequencing was performed on an Illumina HiSeq 2500. Unique molecular identifiers were incorporated into TCR beta cDNA libraries to reduce PCR and sequencing biases. Using fastp trimming at Q25 and MiXCR clonotype assembly, TCRdb reanalyzed the public sequencing data and kept in-frame beta chains. A single entry per CDR3 protein holds the most common genes and DNA from its merged rows. A total of fewer than 600,000 distinct CDR3 sequences appear in this sample, approximately 46% of them only once. The leading ten clones occupy 9.5% to 13% of the sample. Antigens of these TCRs are unknown. The sample consisted of blood. The receptors stem from a girl under 18 with multiple sclerosis.

This clonotype was seen only a few times. The chain has TRBV24-1 and TRBJ2-1; 7 bases match TRBD2. Germline V gene lookup returns CDR1 KGHDR and CDR2 SFDVKD. This CDR3 is built from 15 residues. V was clipped by 7 bases and J by 2 bases; unmatched bases: 7. CDR3 DNA sequence: TGTGCCACCAGGAATGGGGCGGGGGCCTACAATGAGCAGTTCTTC. Translating gives CATRNGAGAYNEQFF.

The CDR3 spells CASSKEGDGYTF. CDR3 DNA sequence: TGTGCCAGCAGCAAAGAGGGGGATGGCTACACCTTC. This rearrangement joins TRBV21-1 to TRBJ1-2; TRBD1 was called by the table and not checked on the DNA. TRBV21-1 is recorded as a pseudogene. This CDR3 comprises 12 residues.

This sequence joins TRBV4-2 and TRBJ2-7, with 10 positions matching TRBD2. Germline loops: CDR1 LGHNA, CDR2 YNFKEQ. V lost 5 bases, J lost 4 bases, and 14 bases stayed unmatched. The CDR3 loop spans 17 amino acids. CDR3 sequence reads: CASSLAGGVAQTYEQYF. The CDR3 coding sequence is TGTGCCAGCAGCTTAGCGGGAGGCGTCGCCCAGACATACGAGCAGTACTTC.

This clonotype was found a few times. The chain is built from TRBV7-8 and TRBJ1-6; the match to TRBD1 covers 9 bases. CDR1 is SGHVS, CDR2 FQNEAQ, per germline. The CDR3 has 15 amino acids. V was pared by 5 bases and J by 8 bases, with 7 bases of the junction left unmatched. For the CDR3, the DNA is TGTGCCAGCAGCCCGCGGGGACAGGGTTATTCACCCCTCCACTTT. Amino acid sequence: CASSPRGQGYSPLHF.

The V call is TRBV24-1, the J call TRBJ2-1, with TRBD1 matching 8 bases. V shed 4 bases, J shed 9 bases, and the junction held 25 bases outside the gene matches. The CDR3 is made up of 20 amino acids. Per the germline V gene, CDR1 is KGHDR and CDR2 is SFDVKD. CDR3 region: CATSDPQGQASRIAEGEQFF. The DNA for the CDR3 is TGTGCCACCAGTGACCCGCAGGGACAGGCCAGCAGAATTGCAGAGGGTGAGCAGTTCTTC.

This chain joins TRBV3-1 and TRBJ1-2; no firm D call. V was clipped by 2 bases and J by 2 bases, with 9 bases between them. The CDR3 has 14 amino acids. Germline assignment: CDR1 LGHDT and CDR2 YNNKEL (reference sequence). The CDR3 DNA reads as TGTGCCAGCAGCCAATGGAGGGAAAACTATGGCTACACCTTC. Amino acids: CASSQWRENYGYTF. The variable domain in full, with the rest retrieved from reference TRBV3-1 and TRBJ1-2, is DTAVSQTPKYLVTQMGNDKSIKCEQNLGHDTMYWYKQDSKKFLKIMFSYNNKELIINETVPNRFSPKSPDKAHLNLHINSLELGDSAVYFCASSQWRENYGYTFGSGTRLTVV.

The V gene is TRBV5-6, the J gene TRBJ1-1; D call uncertain. Germline CDR1 SGHDT, CDR2 YYEEEE. The CDR3 has 14 residues. V was cut by 4 bases and J by 5 bases, with 15 bases left in between. The CDR3 here is CASSLDSTGTEAFF. CDR3 coding DNA: TGTGCCAGCAGCCTGGATTCAACGGGAACTGAAGCTTTCTTT.

This chain uses TRBV20-1 with TRBJ2-3; the match to TRBD2 covers 12 bases. Germline lookup yields CDR1 DFQATT and CDR2 SNEGSKA (reference sequence). The V gene end was trimmed by 5 bases and the J gene end by 5 bases; junction bases not matched to a gene: 8. This CDR3 contains 15 residues. The CDR3 nucleotides are TGCAGTGCTTCCCGACTAGCGGGAGTGATAGATACGCAGTATTTT. This sequence encodes CSASRLAGVIDTQYF.

To note about this clonotype: This clone may be a read error of a much larger clone one base away. The chain combines TRBV12-3 or TRBV12-4 with TRBJ2-1; D gene uncertain. The CDR3 extends over 14 amino acids. V lost 7 bases and J 13 bases, leaving 23 bases between the germline ends. CDR3 amino acids: CASNQMGTLETQFF. CDR3 sequence (DNA): TGTGCCAGCAACCAAATGGGCACCTTGGAGACCCAGTTCTTC.

The rearrangement uses TRBV19 and TRBJ2-3; 9 positions agree with TRBD1. J lost 6 bases, V lost 6 bases, and 1 base had no gene match. CDR1 and CDR2 (germline): LNHDA, SQIVND (reference sequence). CDR3 size: 12 residues. In DNA form, the CDR3 reads TGTGCCAGTAGAGGACAGGGGGATACGCAGTATTTT. Encoded protein: CASRGQGDTQYF.

The rearrangement uses TRBV29-1 and TRBJ2-5; D remains unclear. Germline assignment: CDR1 SQVTM and CDR2 ANQGSEA. The CDR3 extends over 14 amino acids. Between the trimmed V and J ends, which lost 6 bases and 2 bases, there was a span of 16 bases. The DNA of the CDR3 is TGCAGCGTCCACGGTCCCCCCACTCAAGAGACCCAGTACTTC. Amino acids: CSVHGPPTQETQYF.

The table lists this clonotype with a few counts. This sequence joins TRBV5-6 and TRBJ1-2; D is uncertain. Germline CDR1 reads SGHDT; CDR2 reads YYEEEE. The CDR3 has 15 residues. Trimming took 0 bases from V and 1 from J, leaving 10 bases between them. The CDR3 spells CASSLETGSNYGYTF. In DNA form, the CDR3 reads TGTGCCAGCAGCTTGGAGACGGGCAGTAACTATGGCTACACCTTC.

This sequence joins TRBV7-2 and TRBJ2-5; TRBD2 matches 14 bases. The CDR3 is 20 residues long. From germline, CDR1 is SGHTA and CDR2 FQGNSA. The V segment lost 1 base and the J segment 13 bases; nucleotides outside the gene matches: 23. In DNA form, the CDR3 reads TGTGCCAGCAGCTTAGAAGGGGAGGGACTTAAGCAGACTAGCGGGAGGGCCTTGTACTTC. It specifies CASSLEGEGLKQTSGRALYF. Full variable domain (rest looked up from reference TRBV7-2 and TRBJ2-5): GAGVSQSPSNKVTEKGKDVELRCDPISGHTALYWYRQSLGQGLEFLIYFQGNSAPDKSGLPSDRFSAERTGGSVSTLTIQRTQQEDSAVYLCASSLEGEGLKQTSGRALYFGPGTRLLVL.

The sample holds a few counts of this clonotype. The rearrangement uses TRBV5-1 and TRBJ2-7, with 11 nucleotides matching TRBD2. Germline CDR1 SGHRS, CDR2 YFSETQ. After removal of 2 bases from V and 2 bases from J, the junction contained 3 bases not matched to a gene. The CDR3 totals 15 residues. CDR3 sequence reads: CASSLTSGGPYEQYF. CDR3 DNA: TGCGCCAGCAGCTTAACTAGCGGGGGACCCTACGAGCAGTACTTC.

The CDR3 coding sequence is TGCAGCGTTGATAGACAGTGGTCAGAGTATACGCAGTATTTT. Translation gives CSVDRQWSEYTQYF. This rearrangement joins TRBV29-1 to TRBJ2-3; D might be TRBD1 (5 bases). V shed 3 bases and J shed 7 bases, with 17 bases lying between them. This CDR3 region has 14 residues. The germline CDR1 and CDR2 sequences are SQVTM and ANQGSEA.

The chain links TRBV10-3 to TRBJ2-7; D perhaps matches TRBD1 (6 bases). This CDR3 contains 13 residues. V shed 6 bases and J shed 5 bases, with 14 bases lying between them. Germline CDR1 reads ENHRY; CDR2 reads SYGVKD. The CDR3 coding sequence is TGTGCCATCAGGTCGTCAGGGGATGACGAGCAGTACTTC. This encodes CAIRSSGDDEQYF.

The CDR3 DNA sequence: TGTGCCAGCAGTTGGGGGGCAGGGGCGAGCAATCAGCCCCAGCATTTT. Its protein product is CASSWGAGASNQPQHF. The chain couples TRBV6-6 to TRBJ1-5; tentative D call: TRBD1 (6 bases). The CDR3 length is 16 residues. CDR1 and CDR2 (germline): MNHNY, SVGAGI (reference sequence). Trimming took 4 bases from V and 1 from J, leaving 14 bases between them.

The V call is TRBV6-2 or TRBV6-3, the J call TRBJ2-3, with a tentative D call TRBD1 (6 bases). The CDR3 is made up of 16 amino acids. Trimming removed 2 bases from V and 2 bases from J, with 14 bases in between. CDR1 and CDR2 from the germline V gene are MNHEY and SVGEGT. CDR3 sequence: CASSYRSDRITDTQYF. The DNA of the CDR3 is TGTGCCAGCAGTTACAGATCGGACAGAATCACAGATACGCAGTATTTT.

The rearrangement links TRBV15 to TRBJ1-1, with 8 bases aligning to TRBD1. After removal of 3 bases from V and 1 base from J, the junction contained 1 base not matched to a gene. Germline V gene sequence: CDR1 LNHNV, CDR2 YYDKDF (reference sequence). This CDR3 has 14 residues. The CDR3: CATSRGTGNTEAFF. The CDR3 DNA reads as TGTGCCACCAGCAGGGGGACAGGGAACACTGAAGCTTTCTTT. Combining the CDR3 with reference TRBV15 and TRBJ1-1 gives the whole variable domain DAMVIQNPRYQVTQFGKPVTLSCSQTLNHNVMYWYQQKSSQAPKLLFHYYDKDFNNEADTPDNFQSRRPNTSFCFLDIRSPGLGDTAMYLCATSRGTGNTEAFFGQGTRLTVV.

The rearrangement links TRBV7-3 to TRBJ2-5; 8 positions match TRBD1. Germline lookup yields CDR1 SGHTA and CDR2 FQGTGA. CDR3 size: 16 residues. The J segment lost 5 bases and the V segment lost 5 bases, leaving 13 bases of the junction unmatched. The DNA of the CDR3 is TGTGCCAGCAGCCCAGTCTTGGCAGGGGGCGCGGAGACCCAGTACTTC. Its protein product is CASSPVLAGGAETQYF.

This clonotype occurred once. This chain joins TRBV5-1 and TRBJ1-1; 7 bases agree with TRBD1. The germline V gene encodes CDR1 SGHRS and CDR2 YFSETQ. V lost 5 bases and J lost 0; bases outside the gene matches: 1. The CDR3 loop spans 13 amino acids. CDR3 sequence reads: CASRGQMNTEAFF. In DNA form, the CDR3 reads TGCGCCAGCAGGGGACAGATGAACACTGAAGCTTTCTTT.